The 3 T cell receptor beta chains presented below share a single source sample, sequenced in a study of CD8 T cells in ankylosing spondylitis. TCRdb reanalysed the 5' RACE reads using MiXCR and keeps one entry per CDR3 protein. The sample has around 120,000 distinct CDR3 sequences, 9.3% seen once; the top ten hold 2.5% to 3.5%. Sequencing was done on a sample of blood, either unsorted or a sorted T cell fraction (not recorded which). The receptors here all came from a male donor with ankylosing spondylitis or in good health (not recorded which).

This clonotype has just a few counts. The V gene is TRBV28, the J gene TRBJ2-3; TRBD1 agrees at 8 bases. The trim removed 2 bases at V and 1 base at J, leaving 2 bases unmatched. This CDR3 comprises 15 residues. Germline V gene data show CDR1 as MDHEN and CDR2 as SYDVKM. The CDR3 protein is CASSLPGQGTDTQYF. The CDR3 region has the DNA TGTGCCAGCAGTTTACCGGGACAGGGCACAGATACGCAGTATTTT.

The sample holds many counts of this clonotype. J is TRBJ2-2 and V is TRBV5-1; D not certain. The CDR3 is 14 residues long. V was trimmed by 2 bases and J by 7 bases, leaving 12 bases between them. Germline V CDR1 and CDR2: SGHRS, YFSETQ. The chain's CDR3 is CASSFQAGYGELFF. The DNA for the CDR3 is TGCGCCAGCAGCTTCCAGGCCGGGTACGGGGAGCTGTTTTTT.

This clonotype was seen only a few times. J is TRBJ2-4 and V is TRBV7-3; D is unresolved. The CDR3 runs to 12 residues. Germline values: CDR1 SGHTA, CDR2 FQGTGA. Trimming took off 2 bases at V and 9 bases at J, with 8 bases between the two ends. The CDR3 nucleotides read TGTGCCAGCAGCTTACCGGGTACCATTCAGTACTTC. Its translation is CASSLPGTIQYF.